This T cell receptor (beta chain) was obtained from a study of CD8 T cells in Susac syndrome (dated by TCRdb to about 2019). About the full investigation: Whether CD8+ T cell activation and differentiation in Susac syndrome was antigen driven was tested using repertoire sequencing. The clonality of the CD8+ T cell repertoire was compared across over 9 healthy donors, roughly 14 Susac syndrome patients and about 16 multiple sclerosis patients.

Peripheral blood CD8+ and CD4+ T cells from healthy donors, Susac syndrome patients and multiple sclerosis patients were profiled using high-throughput TCR beta sequencing. Multiple sclerosis controls were treatment-naive patients with stable or active relapsing-remitting disease fulfilling revised McDonald criteria. Bulk CD8+ and CD4+ T cells were purified by magnetic negative isolation, whereas CD8+ TEMRA cells were enriched by FACS. Blood was collected in EDTA tubes and processed within 24 hours, with PBMCs isolated through density gradient centrifugation. PBMCs intended for TCR sequencing were cryopreserved in liquid nitrogen and were subsequently thawed in a 37 degrees C water bath. A purity of at least 90% was achieved for sorted or isolated CD4+, CD8+ and CD8+ TEMRA cells. Its CDR3 holds 15 amino acids, cysteine through phenylalanine. Solely the CDR3 DNA is kept, with 45 bases framed from the first base. In the germline V gene (reference sequence), CDR1 corresponds to MNHEY and CDR2 to SMNVEV. At the junction V is shortened by 1 base and J by 7 bases, with 13 bases in between.

RNA was extracted using the RNeasy kit, and roughly 0.5 to 1 microgram was reverse transcribed with random hexamers. The immunoSEQ multiplex PCR assay, which covers 54 Vbeta and 13 Jbeta segments, was used to amplify TCR beta CDR3 regions. PCR amplification bias was corrected by using a synthetic template baseline for primer optimization and computational correction. As for how the authors treated the data: Reads were annotated to V, D and J genes according to IMGT and were analyzed with immunoSEQ Analyzer, with only productive sequences retained. To calculate clonality, Shannon entropy was normalized by log2 of the number of productive unique sequences and then subtracted from one. Public and private clones were assessed among the 100 most prevalent clones of each patient and control. A clone was defined as Susac-specific if it was absent from the healthy and MS cohorts, from about a thousand published viral clones and from other ImmuneACCESS disease sequences. Clones were called with MiXCR by TCRdb after fastp trimmed the public reads at Q25, and only in-frame beta chains were retained. All rows with the same CDR3 protein become a single entry with the most common DNA and genes. TCRdb assigned the V and J calls; the authors' analysis was not used. This sample has about 290,000 distinct CDR3 sequences in its table, and 70% to 90% of those were observed once. The ten largest clones take up roughly 0.17% of the sample.

Results and caveats for the whole study, not just this receptor: The number of individuals in the TCR sequencing and HLA analysis was acknowledged as relatively small.

Remarks on this clonotype: This clone's antigen is unknown. It has no much larger one-base neighbor in the sample; base qualities were not kept.

This TCR was sampled from a human donor with multiple sclerosis. The chain couples TRBV27 to TRBJ2-2; the D gene remains uncertain. Input material: CD8+ T cells from PBMCs. The CDR3 protein: CASSLWIGSGGELFF. The DNA sequence is as follows: TGTGCCAGCAGTTTATGGATCGGGTCGGGCGGGGAGCTGTTTTTT.